These 13 T cell receptor beta chains were all obtained from the same sample, sequenced in a study of Graves' ophthalmopathy and Graves' hyperthyroidism. RNA transcripts were the template, and TCR beta CDR3 regions were amplified from them. The authors performed first-round RT-PCR with HTBI primers and then a second-round multiplex PCR. TCRdb re-called the multiplex PCR reads through MiXCR, storing one row per CDR3 protein. The sample consists of just over 400,000 distinct CDR3 sequences, more than 20% of them appearing once. The sample consisted of peripheral blood. The receptor source for this set is a woman between 18 and 29 years old with stable Graves' hyperthyroidism.

There are many counts of this clonotype. The chain joins TRBV24-1 to TRBJ1-5; 8 positions agree with TRBD1. The CDR3 has 15 residues. With 3 bases clipped from V and 0 bases from J, the junction kept 0 bases outside the gene matches. Germline CDR1 and CDR2: KGHDR and SFDVKD. The CDR3 protein is CATSDGQGSNQPQHF. The CDR3 DNA sequence: TGTGCCACCAGTGATGGACAGGGTAGCAATCAGCCCCAGCATTTT.

This clonotype was seen many times. The chain has TRBV6-1 and TRBJ2-2; tentatively, D is TRBD2 (6 bases). V dropped 6 bases and J dropped 6 bases, with 23 bases sitting between them. The CDR3 consists of 17 residues. Germline CDR1 and CDR2: MNHNS and SASEGT. In DNA form, the CDR3 reads TGTGCCAGCAGCAAGGAGGCGGGATCTAGTTGGCCCGGGGAGCTGTTTTTT. Encoded protein: CASSKEAGSSWPGELFF.

This clonotype was recorded at least ten times. This CDR3 reads CASSLDTGFLETQYF. DNA for the CDR3: TGTGCCAGCAGCTTAGATACCGGGTTCTTAGAGACCCAGTACTTC. The gene calls are TRBV7-6 and TRBJ2-5; D remains ambiguous. The CDR3 is 15 residues long. CDR1 SGHVS and CDR2 FNYEAQ come from the germline V gene. Trimming pared 1 base from V and 4 bases from J, leaving 13 bases between.

CDR3 amino acids: CASNRDRNNQPQHF. The CDR3 nucleotides read TGTGCCAGCAACCGGGACAGGAACAATCAGCCCCAGCATTTT. The rearrangement uses TRBV19 and TRBJ1-5; 8 nucleotides line up with TRBD1. The trim removed 9 bases at V and 3 bases at J, leaving 7 bases unmatched. Germline V gives CDR1 LNHDA, CDR2 SQIVND (reference sequence). The CDR3 totals 14 residues.

In this sample, this clonotype turned up many times. A junction boundary mismatches the germline segment, possibly from a read error. The CDR3 DNA follows: TGTGCCAGCAGCCCCCGACTAGCGGGAGACTTCGTCTTC. Its translation: CASSPRLAGDFVF. The chain employs TRBV11-2 and TRBJ2-7; 12 bases are a match to TRBD2. Germline assignment: CDR1 SGHAT and CDR2 FQNNGV. The CDR3 spans 13 residues.

The sample holds many counts of this clonotype. The rearrangement joins TRBV6-5 to TRBJ1-2, with D unclear. CDR1 MNHEY and CDR2 SVGAGI come from the germline V gene. The CDR3 loop spans 13 amino acids. V lost 4 bases to trimming and J lost 4 bases, with 10 bases between them. CDR3 sequence reads: CASSFGDFYGYTF. The CDR3 DNA reads TGTGCCAGCAGTTTTGGGGATTTCTATGGCTACACCTTC.

This clonotype was seen at least ten times. The CDR3 region is CATRTGYYEQYF. DNA of the CDR3: TGTGCCACCCGGACAGGGTATTACGAGCAGTACTTC. V gene TRBV6-1 combines with J gene TRBJ2-7, with TRBD1 matching over 8 bases. CDR1 is MNHNS and CDR2 is SASEGT in the germline V gene. V lost 10 bases to trimming and J lost 4 bases; unmatched junction nucleotides: 6. The CDR3 length is 12 residues.

This clonotype was seen many times. Here the CDR3 reads CASSRGLEETQYF. As DNA, the CDR3 is TGTGCCAGCAGCCGAGGACTGGAAGAGACCCAGTACTTC. V gene TRBV6-2 or TRBV6-3 combines with J gene TRBJ2-5; weak D call: TRBD2 (5 bases). The CDR3 has 13 amino acids. Germline CDR1 reads MNHEY; CDR2 reads SVGEGT. Deletions cut 6 bases from V and 3 bases from J, with 11 bases between.

The chain employs TRBV2 and TRBJ2-7, with TRBD2 identical over 7 bases. The CDR3 sequence is 15 residues long. Trimming cost V 3 bases and J 5 bases; bases outside gene matches: 10. Germline V lookup: CDR1 SNHLY, CDR2 FYNNEI. The CDR3 spells CASSDRGEHRDEQYF. In DNA, the CDR3 is TGTGCCAGCAGTGATCGGGGGGAGCACCGGGACGAGCAGTACTTC.

This clonotype has only a few counts. The rearrangement uses TRBV5-5 and TRBJ2-7; D might be TRBD1 or TRBD2, each matching 5 bases. V was pared by 0 bases and J by 0 bases, with 10 bases between. The CDR3 is 15 residues long. The germline CDR1 and CDR2 sequences are SGHKS and YYEKEE (reference sequence). CDR3 loop: CASSLVDGTSYEQYF. As DNA, the CDR3 is TGTGCCAGCAGCTTGGTTGATGGGACCTCCTACGAGCAGTACTTC. Using reference TRBV5-5 and TRBJ2-7 for the parts outside the CDR3, the full variable domain is DAGVTQSPTHLIKTRGQQVTLRCSPISGHKSVSWYQQVLGQGPQFIFQYYEKEERGRGNFPDRFSARQFPNYSSELNVNALLLGDSALYLCASSLVDGTSYEQYFGPGTRLTVT.

This clonotype appeared many times. The V gene is TRBV15, the J gene TRBJ2-7; D gene unclear. V was pared by 3 bases and J by 2 bases, with 14 bases between. Germline assignment: CDR1 LNHNV and CDR2 YYDKDF (reference sequence). The CDR3 has 15 amino acids. The CDR3 sequence: CATSSGPGPTYEQYF. CDR3 DNA sequence: TGTGCCACCAGCAGCGGGCCGGGCCCGACCTACGAGCAGTACTTC.

The rearrangement uses TRBV20-1 and TRBJ1-5, with D hard to call. With 2 bases removed from V and 4 bases from J, the gap between germline ends came to 9 bases. The length of the CDR3 is 13 residues. Germline V gene sequence: CDR1 DFQATT, CDR2 SNEGSKA (reference sequence). The CDR3 DNA follows: TGCAGTGCTAGACGGGCGGGAAATCAGCCCCAGCATTTT. Protein: CSARRAGNQPQHF.

The chain links TRBV20-1 to TRBJ1-6; TRBD1 matches at 11 bases. V lost 2 bases to trimming and J lost 8 bases; unmatched junction nucleotides: 17. The CDR3 covers 19 residues. Germline V gene sequence: CDR1 DFQATT, CDR2 SNEGSKA (reference sequence). The CDR3 DNA reads as TGCAGTGCTAGATCTCCCGGACAGGGGGCCCGGTCCGGATATTCACCCCTCCACTTT. It is translated as CSARSPGQGARSGYSPLHF.